The 10 T cell receptor beta chains in this list originate from one sample, sequenced in a study of shared clonotypes between healthy human individuals. Clones were sequenced by immunoSEQ multiplex PCR, and TCRdb holds only the in-frame ones, with some missing. The table has 110,000 or so clones, around 73% seen once; the top ten hold under 30%. The sequencing sample was made of memory CD8+ T cells sorted from blood. Subset specified: CD45RO+ cells pooled with CCR7-negative TemRA cells. The receptor set was obtained from a woman in her thirties in good health.

The chain has TRBV7-7 and TRBJ2-5; D is possibly TRBD1 or TRBD2 (5 bases each). The CDR3 spans 13 residues. Per germline, CDR1 SSHAT and CDR2 FNYEAQ (reference sequence). Trimming removed 4 bases at V and 5 bases at J, with 11 bases between. CDR3 coding DNA: TGTGCCAGCAGCTCGGACTCAGGGGAGACCCAGTACTTC. Its protein is CASSSDSGETQYF.

Turning to this clone: Different DNA sequences within this sample yield the same CDR3. The chain employs TRBV27 and TRBJ1-5; D remains ambiguous. CDR1 and CDR2 from the germline V gene are MNHEY and SMNVEV (reference sequence). CDR3 length equals 14 residues. V shed 2 bases and J shed 0 bases, with 5 bases lying between them. In DNA, the CDR3 is TGTGCCAGCAGTTTAGGATATAGCAATCAGCCCCAGCATTTT. This encodes CASSLGYSNQPQHF.

The CDR3 DNA reads TGTGCCAGCAGTGAGCCCGGCACAGGCATCCGTCACAATGAGCAGTTCTTC. It translates to CASSEPGTGIRHNEQFF. The chain combines TRBV25-1 with TRBJ2-1, with D possibly being TRBD1 (5 bases). CDR3 size: 17 residues. Germline CDR1 and CDR2: MGHDK and SYGVNS. V gave up 3 bases and J gave up 5 bases, with 20 bases separating them.

The chain links TRBV19 to TRBJ1-1, with 10 nucleotides matching TRBD1. From germline, CDR1 is LNHDA and CDR2 SQIVND (reference sequence). V shed 5 bases, J shed 7 bases, and the junction held 13 bases outside the gene matches. The CDR3 spans 16 residues. CDR3 amino acids: CASSPATDRGQGEAFF. Written as DNA, the CDR3 is TGTGCCAGTAGTCCCGCGACCGACAGGGGGCAGGGTGAAGCTTTCTTT.

A remark on this clone: This may come from a read error, since a much larger clone is one base off. The rearrangement joins TRBV30 to TRBJ2-2; 11 nucleotides line up with TRBD2. This CDR3 has 15 residues. CDR1 is GTSNPN and CDR2 is SVGIG in the germline V gene (reference sequence). J gave up 3 bases and V 0 bases, and 0 bases lay outside the gene matches. The CDR3, as DNA: TGTGCCTGGAGTGTACTAGCGGGAGACACCGGGGAGCTGTTTTTT. This gives the protein CAWSVLAGDTGELFF.

The V call is TRBV5-6, the J call TRBJ2-1; D might be TRBD1 (5 bases). CDR1 and CDR2 from the germline V gene are SGHDT and YYEEEE. V lost 6 bases and J 8 bases, leaving 12 bases between the germline ends. CDR3 size: 12 residues. For the CDR3, the DNA is TGTGCCAGCATGGTCAGGGATGATGAGCAGTTCTTC. Its translation is CASMVRDDEQFF.

The CDR3 sequence: CASSVYRGLNQPQHF. The CDR3 DNA sequence: TGTGCCAGCAGTGTATACAGGGGGCTGAATCAGCCCCAGCATTTT. The genes are TRBV28 and TRBJ1-5; 9 bases map to TRBD1. Germline V CDR1 and CDR2: MDHEN, SYDVKM. This CDR3 is built from 15 residues. Trimming took 5 bases from V and 4 from J; bases not matched to a gene: 6.

The V call is TRBV10-3, the J call TRBJ1-2; D gene unclear. The CDR3 length is 15 residues. The V and J ends lost 0 bases and 3 bases respectively, with 11 bases between them. CDR1 and CDR2 from the germline V gene are ENHRY and SYGVKD. The CDR3 region is CAISESPNDHYGYTF. The CDR3 nucleotides read TGTGCCATCAGTGAGTCACCCAACGACCACTATGGCTACACCTTC.

V usage is TRBV5-1 and J usage is TRBJ1-5, with D perhaps TRBD1 (6 bases). The CDR3 totals 15 residues. CDR1 and CDR2 from the germline V gene are SGHRS and YFSETQ. The V and J ends lost 4 bases and 1 base respectively, with 12 bases between them. Here the CDR3 DNA reads TGCGCCAGCAGCCTAGGGGGTATGAGCAATCAGCCCCAGCATTTT. Translating gives CASSLGGMSNQPQHF.

The rearrangement links TRBV21-1 to TRBJ2-7; the table gives TRBD2 as D, unverified against the DNA. TRBV21-1 is noted as a pseudogene. The CDR3 runs to 10 residues. Written as DNA, the CDR3 is TGTGCCAGCGAGGTCTACGAGCAGTACTTC. It encodes CASEVYEQYF.